This TCR beta chain is from a study of CD8 T cells in ankylosing spondylitis. The study's findings and limits: Clones linked to disease were reported to show significant enrichment in matched ankylosing spondylitis synovial fluid. In reactive arthritis synovial fluid and blood, some motif variants had been reported before. CD8+ cells made up the disease-linked clones, which were relatively rare in peripheral blood.

Molecular-barcoded quantitative 5'-RACE produced these TCR beta libraries. Each CDR3 protein is one row after TCRdb ran MiXCR on the 5' RACE reads. The data contain 300,000 to 350,000 distinct CDR3 sequences, over 12% of them seen just once; the ten biggest clones take up about 1%. V dropped 1 base and J dropped 4; count of bases not matched to a gene: 8. Germline V gives CDR1 SGHRS, CDR2 YFSETQ. The CDR3 contains 17 residues. This clonotype was seen more than once but under ten times. Its target is unknown. Sequenced input: blood, either unsorted or a sorted T cell fraction (not recorded which). The origin of this receptor is a male donor with ankylosing spondylitis or in good health (not recorded which). V is TRBV5-1 and J is TRBJ2-2; 9 bases are shared with TRBD1. In nucleotides, the CDR3 is TGCGCCAGCAGCTTGCAGGGACAGGGATCGAGCACCGGGGAGCTGTTTTTT. Translation gives CASSLQGQGSSTGELFF. The full variable domain, in which reference TRBV5-1 and TRBJ2-2 provide the parts outside the CDR3, is KAGVTQTPRYLIKTRGQQVTLSCSPISGHRSVSWYQQTPGQGLQFLFEYFSETQRNKGNFPGRFSGRQFSNSRSEMNVSTLELGDSALYLCASSLQGQGSSTGELFFGEGSRLTVL.